The TCR beta chain under discussion was sequenced for a study of shared clonotypes between healthy human individuals. As originally analysed: Because ImmunoSEQ provided only junction sequences with no quality scores, the filtering differed. Sequencing was performed with immunoSEQ multiplex PCR; in TCRdb, only in-frame clones are kept and a portion is missing. The DNA was the basis for D and trimming; V, J and clone size are from that table. The sample shows 2 million to 2.5 million clones, about 92% of them seen only once. CDR1 is MNHEY, CDR2 SMNVEV, per germline (reference sequence). The trim removed 2 bases at V and 1 base at J, leaving 0 bases unmatched. The length of the CDR3 is 14 residues. This clone was recorded once. The sample carries other DNA sequences with the same CDR3. Naive CD8 cells lacked CD45RO and underwent positive selection for CCR7, leaving out terminally differentiated effector memory CD45RA+ cells.

The chain employs TRBV27 and TRBJ2-7, with 9 bases lining up with TRBD1. Sample: naive CD8+ T cells from PBMCs. The TCR comes from a man younger than 35 in good health. Some clones in this sample may be carry-over from other donors' samples. Written as DNA, the CDR3 is TGTGCCAGCAGTTTAGACAGGGGGTCCTACGAGCAGTACTTC. Amino acid sequence: CASSLDRGSYEQYF.